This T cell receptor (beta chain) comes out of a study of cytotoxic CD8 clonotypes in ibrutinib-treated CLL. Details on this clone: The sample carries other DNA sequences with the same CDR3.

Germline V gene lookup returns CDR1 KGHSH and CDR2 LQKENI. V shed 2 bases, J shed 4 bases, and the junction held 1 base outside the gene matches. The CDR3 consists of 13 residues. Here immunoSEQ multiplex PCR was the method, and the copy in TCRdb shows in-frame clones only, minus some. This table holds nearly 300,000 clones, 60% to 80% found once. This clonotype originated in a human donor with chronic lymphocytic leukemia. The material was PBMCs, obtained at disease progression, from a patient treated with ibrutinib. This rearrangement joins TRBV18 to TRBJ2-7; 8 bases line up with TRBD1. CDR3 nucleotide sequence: TGTGCCAGCTCACCAGGGACAGGTTACGAGCAGTACTTC. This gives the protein CASSPGTGYEQYF.